The 12 T cell receptor beta chains below come from one sample, sequenced in a study of beta chain features in type 1 diabetes. The study, taken as a whole, reports: Among all four CD4+ subsets, Type 1 diabetes patients had TCRB CDR3s that were moderately but significantly shorter.

No cognate antigen is known for these TCRs. Expressed TCRB transcripts were sequenced because the entire RNA isolate underwent reverse transcription. Libraries were prepared by immunoSEQ multiplex PCR; TCRdb keeps only in-frame clonotypes and omits some of them. The repertoire holds about 700,000 clones, with 13% as singletons. Sequenced sample: naive CD4+ T cells from blood. The receptors derive from a man between 18 and 35 years old with type 1 diabetes.

The gene calls are TRBV2 and TRBJ1-6; TRBD1 might be the D (5 bases). The CDR3 sequence is 14 residues long. With 6 bases removed from V and 10 bases from J, the gap between germline ends came to 16 bases. Germline V gene lookup returns CDR1 SNHLY and CDR2 FYNNEI. In DNA, the CDR3 is TGTGCCAGCAGGCCGGGACTGGGTGTGTCACCCCTCCACTTT. This gives the protein CASRPGLGVSPLHF.

This chain uses TRBV11-2 with TRBJ1-2, with a tentative D call TRBD1 (6 bases). Germline V gene data show CDR1 as SGHAT and CDR2 as FQNNGV. V dropped 1 base and J dropped 8 bases, with 11 bases sitting between them. The CDR3 loop spans 13 amino acids. CDR3 protein: CASSLGADRGYTF. The CDR3 DNA is TGTGCCAGCAGCTTAGGCGCAGACAGGGGCTACACCTTC.

V usage is TRBV19 and J usage is TRBJ2-1; TRBD2 matches at 8 bases. Germline V gene lookup returns CDR1 LNHDA and CDR2 SQIVND (reference sequence). V lost 9 bases and J lost 3; bases outside the gene matches: 7. The CDR3 extends over 14 amino acids. CDR3 in amino acids: CASALAELYNEQFF. Here the CDR3 DNA reads TGTGCCAGCGCACTAGCGGAACTCTACAATGAGCAGTTCTTC. The full variable domain, its missing parts supplied by reference TRBV19 and TRBJ2-1, is DGGITQSPKYLFRKEGQNVTLSCEQNLNHDAMYWYRQDPGQGLRLIYYSQIVNDFQKGDIAEGYSVSREKKESFPLTVTSAQKNPTAFYLCASALAELYNEQFFGPGTRLTVL.

This rearrangement joins TRBV4-2 to TRBJ1-1; D might be TRBD1 (5 bases). Between the trimmed V and J ends, which lost 1 base and 1 base, there was a span of 10 bases. Germline V gene data show CDR1 as LGHNA and CDR2 as YNFKEQ. This CDR3 has 15 amino acids. CDR3: CASSQVGQANTEAFF. The DNA of the CDR3 is TGTGCCAGCAGCCAAGTGGGGCAGGCGAACACTGAAGCTTTCTTT.

This clone was counted a few times. V and J are TRBV28 and TRBJ1-5, with a tentative D call TRBD1 (5 bases). Germline-derived CDR1 and CDR2 are MDHEN and SYDVKM. Trimming cost V 7 bases and J 7 bases, with 20 bases left between them. The CDR3 has 15 residues. The CDR3 here is CASTFGGLGRQPQHF. The CDR3 DNA sequence: TGTGCCAGCACCTTCGGGGGACTAGGTAGGCAGCCCCAGCATTTT.

This chain connects TRBV11-2 to TRBJ2-6; TRBD1 matches 11 bases. Germline CDR1 SGHAT, CDR2 FQNNGV. CDR3 size: 18 residues. With V trimmed by 1 base and J by 3 bases, 5 bases remained unmatched. CDR3 loop: CASSLARTGGYGANVLTF. CDR3 DNA: TGTGCCAGCAGCTTAGCAAGGACAGGGGGCTATGGGGCCAACGTCCTGACTTTC.

The genes are TRBV18 and TRBJ1-2; a weak D match, TRBD1 (5 bases). Germline V lookup: CDR1 KGHSH, CDR2 LQKENI. The CDR3 loop spans 15 amino acids. Trimming pared 1 base from V and 7 bases from J, leaving 16 bases between. This chain's CDR3 is CASSPREQGRVGYTF. The CDR3 nucleotides read TGTGCCAGCTCACCACGAGAGCAGGGTCGGGTTGGCTACACCTTC.

This clone was picked up a small number of times. The rearrangement uses TRBV6-6 and TRBJ1-1; D call uncertain. The germline V and J ends were trimmed by 6 bases and 6 bases, with 14 bases remaining between them. The germline V gene encodes CDR1 MNHNY and CDR2 SVGAGI (reference sequence). The CDR3 extends over 13 amino acids. CDR3 in amino acids: CASSPGQLAEAFF. Here the CDR3 DNA reads TGTGCCAGCAGCCCCGGTCAGTTGGCTGAAGCTTTCTTT.

This clone was seen a few times. The gene calls are TRBV5-1 and TRBJ2-1; 9 bases match TRBD1. Germline V gene sequence: CDR1 SGHRS, CDR2 YFSETQ. The CDR3 is 15 residues long. V lost 1 base to trimming and J lost 7 bases; unmatched junction nucleotides: 6. The CDR3 protein is CASSLLTGGMNEQFF. CDR3 DNA: TGCGCCAGCAGCTTGTTGACAGGGGGTATGAATGAGCAGTTCTTC.

This clone showed up just a few times. The chain uses TRBV14 and TRBJ2-5; perhaps TRBD1 as D (6 bases). Germline-derived CDR1 and CDR2 are SGHDN and FVKESK. The length of the CDR3 is 14 residues. V lost 8 bases and J 3 bases, leaving 16 bases between the germline ends. The CDR3 here is CASANGTYEETQYF. In DNA, the CDR3 is TGTGCCAGCGCGAACGGGACATACGAAGAGACCCAGTACTTC.

This clone was seen a handful of times. This sequence joins TRBV30 and TRBJ1-2; TRBD1 matches 9 bases. CDR3 length: 14 amino acids. CDR1 is GTSNPN and CDR2 is SVGIG in the germline V gene (reference sequence). V trimming: 5 bases; J trimming: 4 bases; junction bases outside the gene matches: 8. The CDR3 here is CAWGTGLGFYGYTF. CDR3 nucleotide sequence: TGTGCCTGGGGGACAGGGCTGGGTTTCTATGGCTACACCTTC.

On this clone: This same CDR3 is encoded by further DNA sequences in the sample. V gene TRBV10-3 combines with J gene TRBJ2-7, with D unclear. Germline loops: CDR1 ENHRY, CDR2 SYGVKD. V lost 6 bases to trimming and J lost 1 base, with 4 bases between them. CDR3 length: 11 residues. The CDR3 sequence: CAISSSYEQYF. The CDR3 coding sequence is TGTGCCATCAGCTCATCCTACGAGCAGTACTTC.